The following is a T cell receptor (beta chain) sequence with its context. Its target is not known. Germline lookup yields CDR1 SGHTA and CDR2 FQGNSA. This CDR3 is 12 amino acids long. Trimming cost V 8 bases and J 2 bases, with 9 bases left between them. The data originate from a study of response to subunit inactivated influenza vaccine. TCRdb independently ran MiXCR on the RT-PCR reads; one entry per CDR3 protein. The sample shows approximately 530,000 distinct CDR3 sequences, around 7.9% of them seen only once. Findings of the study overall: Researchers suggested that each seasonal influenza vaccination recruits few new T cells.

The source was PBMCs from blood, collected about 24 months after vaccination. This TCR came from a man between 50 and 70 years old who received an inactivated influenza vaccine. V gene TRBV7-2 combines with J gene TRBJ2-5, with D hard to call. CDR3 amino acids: CASRRQQETQYF. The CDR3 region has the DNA TGTGCCAGCCGCCGACAACAAGAGACCCAGTACTTC.